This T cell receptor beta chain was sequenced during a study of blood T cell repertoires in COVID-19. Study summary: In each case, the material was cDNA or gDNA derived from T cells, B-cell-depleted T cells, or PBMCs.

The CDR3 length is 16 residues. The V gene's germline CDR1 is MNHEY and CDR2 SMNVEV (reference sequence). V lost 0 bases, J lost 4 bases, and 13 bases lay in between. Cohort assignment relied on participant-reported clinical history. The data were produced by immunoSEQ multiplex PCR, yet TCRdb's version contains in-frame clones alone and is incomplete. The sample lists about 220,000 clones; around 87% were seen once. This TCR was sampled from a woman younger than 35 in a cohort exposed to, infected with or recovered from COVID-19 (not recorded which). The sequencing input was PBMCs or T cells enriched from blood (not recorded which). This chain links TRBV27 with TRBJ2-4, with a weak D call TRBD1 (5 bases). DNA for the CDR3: TGTGCCAGCAGTTTATCGGGGCAGGTCCTTAAAAACATTCAGTACTTC. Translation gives CASSLSGQVLKNIQYF.